The entry that follows covers one TCR beta chain sequence. The recently defined diagnostic criteria for definite or probable disease were met by the Susac syndrome patients. This specimen comes from a study of CD8 T cells in Susac syndrome. Reverse transcription of roughly 0.45 to 1 ug RNA was carried out with random hexamers. Across 54 Vbeta and 13 Jbeta, immunoSEQ multiplex PCR amplified TCR beta CDR3. From the immunoSEQ multiplex PCR reads, TCRdb called clonotypes with MiXCR, one entry per CDR3 protein. The sample has approximately 49,000 distinct CDR3 sequences, 95% seen once. This CDR3 spans 10 amino acids. The germline gives CDR1 SGHAT, CDR2 FQNNGV. V gave up 1 base and J gave up 11 bases, with 4 bases separating them.

The chain employs TRBV11-2 and TRBJ2-3, with D hard to call. This clonotype originated in a human donor with Susac syndrome. Material: CD8+ T cells from PBMCs. The DNA of the CDR3 is TGTGCCAGCAGCTTAGGGAAGCAGTATTTT. This codes for CASSLGKQYF.